The 21 T cell receptor beta chains below were found in one sample sequenced in a study of early stage breast cancer tumors. Using immunoSEQ multiplex PCR, the repertoire was profiled, and TCRdb retains in-frame clones only, with some absent. The sample lists fewer than 80,000 clones, 65% to 85% occurring once. Sample: blood. Source of these receptors: a person aged 35-49 years with breast cancer.

The chain employs TRBV7-9 and TRBJ2-5; D is perhaps TRBD1 (6 bases). Per germline, CDR1 SEHNR and CDR2 FQNEAQ (reference sequence). The CDR3 totals 13 residues. The germline V and J ends were trimmed by 10 bases and 1 base, with 13 bases remaining between them. CDR3 amino acids: CATARDTQETQYF. The DNA for the CDR3 is TGTGCCACAGCCCGGGACACCCAAGAGACCCAGTACTTC.

This clone appeared once. The genes are TRBV19 and TRBJ2-7, with 7 bases lining up with TRBD1. The CDR3 spans 15 residues. Germline CDR1 is LNHDA and CDR2 is SQIVND (reference sequence). Trimming cost V 5 bases and J 2 bases; bases outside gene matches: 9. The CDR3 here is CASSQRRQGAYEQYF. Written as DNA, the CDR3 is TGTGCCAGTAGTCAGAGGAGGCAGGGGGCCTACGAGCAGTACTTC.

The V call is TRBV19, the J call TRBJ1-4, with D unclear. Germline CDR1 and CDR2: LNHDA and SQIVND (reference sequence). This CDR3 contains 16 residues. The ends were cut back, 3 bases at V and 0 bases at J, with 11 bases in the middle. The CDR3 protein is CASSMWSSSTNEKLFF. For the CDR3, the DNA is TGTGCCAGTAGTATGTGGTCGAGCTCAACTAATGAAAAACTGTTTTTT.

The chain employs TRBV30 and TRBJ2-7, with D hard to call. Trimming shortened V by 4 bases and J by 0 bases, and 7 bases separated the two germline ends. CDR3 length equals 12 residues. CDR1 is GTSNPN and CDR2 is SVGIG in the germline V gene (reference sequence). CDR3 bases: TGTGCCTGGACGCAGAGCTCCTACGAGCAGTACTTC. It translates to CAWTQSSYEQYF.

The chain carries TRBV2 and TRBJ2-1; TRBD2 matches at 15 bases. The CDR3 has 15 amino acids. Germline CDR1 reads SNHLY; CDR2 reads FYNNEI. V dropped 5 bases and J dropped 10; count of bases not matched to a gene: 6. CDR3 sequence: CASSPGLAGGDEQFF. The CDR3 DNA reads TGTGCCAGCAGTCCGGGACTAGCGGGAGGTGACGAGCAGTTCTTC.

This rearrangement joins TRBV19 to TRBJ1-5; D gene unclear. CDR1 is LNHDA and CDR2 is SQIVND in the germline V gene (reference sequence). CDR3 length equals 14 residues. V lost 2 bases and J lost 6, with 11 bases in between. The CDR3 sequence is CASSIWSPAQPQHF. The CDR3 nucleotides read TGTGCCAGTAGTATATGGTCACCGGCTCAGCCCCAGCATTTT.

The chain couples TRBV6-5 to TRBJ2-1; TRBD1 agrees at 8 bases. This CDR3 has 13 amino acids. With 6 bases clipped from V and 16 bases from J, the junction kept 14 bases outside the gene matches. CDR1 and CDR2 (germline): MNHEY, SVGAGI. The CDR3 sequence is CASRTTGQGRFFF. DNA for the CDR3: TGTGCCAGCAGAACTACTGGACAGGGACGATTCTTCTTC.

The V gene is TRBV18, the J gene TRBJ1-1; D might be TRBD1 (6 bases). CDR3 length: 14 residues. V was pared by 2 bases and J by 1 base, with 8 bases between. Germline V lookup: CDR1 KGHSH, CDR2 LQKENI. The CDR3 spells CASSPRTENTEAFF. The CDR3 region has the DNA TGTGCCAGCTCACCAAGGACAGAGAACACTGAAGCTTTCTTT.

This rearrangement joins TRBV18 to TRBJ1-1; a possible D gene is TRBD1 (5 bases). This CDR3 has 14 amino acids. CDR1 and CDR2 from the germline V gene are KGHSH and LQKENI. V lost 5 bases, J lost 1 base, and 11 bases lay in between. The CDR3, as DNA: TGTGCCAGCTCAAAGGGGAATCGGAACACTGAAGCTTTCTTT. This sequence encodes CASSKGNRNTEAFF.

The chain employs TRBV2 and TRBJ2-2; D not certain. CDR1 SNHLY and CDR2 FYNNEI come from the germline V gene. The length of the CDR3 is 14 residues. V gave up 6 bases and J gave up 3 bases, with 11 bases separating them. The CDR3 loop reads CASRPTPDTGELFF. The CDR3 DNA follows: TGTGCCAGCAGACCTACCCCAGACACCGGGGAGCTGTTTTTT.

This clone was recorded only once. This chain uses TRBV28 with TRBJ2-2; D unresolved. The CDR3 is made up of 15 amino acids. Per germline, CDR1 MDHEN and CDR2 SYDVKM. V was pared by 10 bases and J by 1 base, with 16 bases between. In DNA form, the CDR3 reads TGTGCCACCCTCTCATTTACAGAGAACACCGGGGAGCTGTTTTTT. Translating it yields CATLSFTENTGELFF. The variable domain in full, with the rest retrieved from reference TRBV28 and TRBJ2-2, is DVKVTQSSRYLVKRTGEKVFLECVQDMDHENMFWYRQDPGLGLRLIYFSYDVKMKEKGDIPEGYSVSREKKERFSLILESASTNQTSMYLCATLSFTENTGELFFGEGSRLTVL.

This chain joins TRBV7-2 and TRBJ2-7; D gene uncertain. Trimming left V 2 bases short and J 3 bases short, with 5 bases between. The CDR3 contains 12 residues. Germline assignment: CDR1 SGHTA and CDR2 FQGNSA. The DNA of the CDR3 is TGTGCCAGCAGCTTATTCAGCTACGAGCAGTACTTC. Translating it yields CASSLFSYEQYF.

The genes are TRBV5-1 and TRBJ2-7, with TRBD2 identical over 8 bases. The J segment lost 4 bases and the V segment lost 0 bases, leaving 6 bases of the junction unmatched. The CDR3 spans 15 residues. Germline V gene sequence: CDR1 SGHRS, CDR2 YFSETQ. The CDR3 protein is CASSLASGGPYEQYF. As DNA, the CDR3 is TGCGCCAGCAGCTTGGCGTCGGGAGGGCCGTACGAGCAGTACTTC.

This chain links TRBV7-6 with TRBJ1-1, with a weak D call TRBD1 (5 bases). Deletions cut 5 bases from V and 1 base from J, with 5 bases between. The CDR3 has 12 amino acids. Per the germline V gene, CDR1 is SGHVS and CDR2 is FNYEAQ. CDR3 sequence reads: CASSQGNTEAFF. As DNA, the CDR3 is TGTGCCAGCAGCCAGGGGAACACTGAAGCTTTCTTT.

The chain combines TRBV7-6 with TRBJ2-7, with TRBD1 identical over 11 bases. V shed 5 bases, J shed 9 bases, and the junction held 6 bases outside the gene matches. Germline-derived CDR1 and CDR2 are SGHVS and FNYEAQ. The CDR3 runs 13 residues. The CDR3 here is CASSTRDRGGQYF. For the CDR3, the DNA is TGTGCCAGCAGCACCCGGGACAGGGGGGGGCAGTACTTC.

This clone was recorded only once. The J gene is TRBJ2-1, the V gene TRBV28, with D unresolved. Germline-derived CDR1 and CDR2 are MDHEN and SYDVKM. The CDR3 totals 11 residues. V lost 4 bases and J lost 11, with 9 bases in between. DNA for the CDR3: TGTGCCAGCAGTTCCCCCCTGAAGCAGTTCTTC. Translation: CASSSPLKQFF.

The genes are TRBV19 and TRBJ2-7; D is ambiguous. The germline V gene has CDR1 LNHDA and CDR2 SQIVND (reference sequence). Trimming shortened V by 4 bases and J by 3 bases, and 13 bases separated the two germline ends. The CDR3 has 14 residues. The CDR3 DNA sequence: TGTGCCAGTAGTACGTTGGACGGCTACTACGAGCAGTACTTC. This sequence encodes CASSTLDGYYEQYF.

This chain uses TRBV7-9 with TRBJ2-3; a possible D gene is TRBD1 (11 bases). The CDR3 length is 19 residues. CDR1 SEHNR and CDR2 FQNEAQ come from the germline V gene (reference sequence). V shed 2 bases and J shed 4 bases, with 25 bases lying between them. The chain's CDR3 is CASSLPDRGLAGVADTQYF. The CDR3 nucleotides read TGTGCCAGCAGCTTACCGGACAGGGGGCTAGCGGGAGTCGCAGATACGCAGTATTTT.

This rearrangement joins TRBV27 to TRBJ1-1; the D is unclear. The CDR3 sequence is 14 residues long. The germline V gene has CDR1 MNHEY and CDR2 SMNVEV (reference sequence). V was clipped by 8 bases and J by 0 bases, with 13 bases between them. The CDR3 region is CASGNLEMNTEAFF. CDR3 DNA: TGTGCCAGCGGAAACCTAGAGATGAACACTGAAGCTTTCTTT.

J is TRBJ1-4 and V is TRBV5-1, with unresolved D. Germline V gives CDR1 SGHRS, CDR2 YFSETQ. V was pared by 4 bases and J by 7 bases, with 26 bases between. This CDR3 spans 18 amino acids. The CDR3, as DNA: TGCGCCAGCAGCAAAACATTAGGAACGGGAAGCCCAATTGAAAAACTGTTTTTT. Amino acids: CASSKTLGTGSPIEKLFF.

This clone was detected only once. The V gene is TRBV5-1, the J gene TRBJ2-1, with 11 bases that match TRBD2. The CDR3 has 14 amino acids. V lost 6 bases, J lost 7 bases, and 6 bases stayed unmatched. The V gene's germline CDR1 is SGHRS and CDR2 YFSETQ. The CDR3 nucleotides are TGCGCCAGCACCCCCCTAGCGGGAGGAAATGAGCAGTTCTTC. It encodes CASTPLAGGNEQFF. The whole variable domain, remainder taken from reference TRBV5-1 and TRBJ2-1, is KAGVTQTPRYLIKTRGQQVTLSCSPISGHRSVSWYQQTPGQGLQFLFEYFSETQRNKGNFPGRFSGRQFSNSRSEMNVSTLELGDSALYLCASTPLAGGNEQFFGPGTRLTVL.